This TCR beta chain derives from a study of control samples from healthy donors and cancer patients (dated by TCRdb to about 2020). Libraries came from the immunoSEQ multiplex PCR assay. Here the immuneACCESS table is served through TCRdb, limited to in-frame sequences with V and J called. Missing clones are a known gap in these copies; in checked studies unresolved V genes cover under half, and the rest lacks a known reason. This sample lists 90,000 to 110,000 clones; about 89% were detected once. The top ten hold roughly 15% of the sample. Worth noting for this clone: Its antigen specificity is not known. Per-nucleotide qualities are absent, and no much larger clonotype sits a single base away.

As encoded in the germline V gene, CDR1 is SGHDN while CDR2 is FVKESK. Inclusive of the bounding cysteine and phenylalanine, the CDR3 is 17 residues long. The retained sequence is limited to the CDR3, 51 bases, with the frame set at the first base. V is shortened by 0 bases, J by 6 bases, and the region joining them spans 19 bases. Material for sequencing was blood. This sequence was found in a woman in her forties or fifties in good health. This chain is built from TRBV14 and TRBJ2-3; a tentative D match to TRBD1 spans 6 bases. The bases read TGTGCCAGCAGCCAAGATATGCCGGTACAGGGTCGGGATACGCAGTATTTT. It codes for CASSQDMPVQGRDTQYF.